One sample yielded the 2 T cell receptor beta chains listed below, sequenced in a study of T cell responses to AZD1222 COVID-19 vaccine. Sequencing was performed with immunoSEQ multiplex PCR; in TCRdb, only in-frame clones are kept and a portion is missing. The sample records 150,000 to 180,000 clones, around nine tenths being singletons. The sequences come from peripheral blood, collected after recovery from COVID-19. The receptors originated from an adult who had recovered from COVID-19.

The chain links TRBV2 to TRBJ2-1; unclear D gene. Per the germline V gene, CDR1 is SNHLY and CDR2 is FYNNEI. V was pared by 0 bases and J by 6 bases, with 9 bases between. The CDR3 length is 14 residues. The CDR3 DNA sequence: TGTGCCAGCAGTGAAGCGCGGCCCTCCAATGAGCAGTTCTTC. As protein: CASSEARPSNEQFF.

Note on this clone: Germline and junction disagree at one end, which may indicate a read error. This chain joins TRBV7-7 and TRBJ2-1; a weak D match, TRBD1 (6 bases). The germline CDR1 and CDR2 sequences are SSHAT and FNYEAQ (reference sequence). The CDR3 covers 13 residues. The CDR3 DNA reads TGTGCTAGCAGCCCAGTAGGGGGTTATGAGCAGTTCTTC. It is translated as CASSPVGGYEQFF.